This T cell receptor beta chain comes out of a study of T cell changes during pregnancy in multiple sclerosis. TCRdb's copy holds only in-frame clones and misses some; the assay was immunoSEQ multiplex PCR. The sample includes just under 40,000 clones, less than 95% of them seen just once. The germline CDR1 and CDR2 sequences are LNHDA and SQIVND (reference sequence). V trimming: 5 bases; J trimming: 10 bases; junction bases outside the gene matches: 10. The CDR3 is 15 residues long. The specimen was CD4+ T cells from peripheral blood mononuclear cells, collected in the first trimester of pregnancy. The V and J genes are TRBV19 and TRBJ1-5, with 11 bases lining up with TRBD1. This clonotype was obtained from a female donor in good health, enrolled as a control in a pregnancy study. CDR3 sequence (DNA): TGTGCCAGTAGTCAAATCGGACAGGGGGCTGTTCCCCAGCATTTT. Translated, it gives CASSQIGQGAVPQHF.